Presented here are 24 T cell receptor beta chains from one specimen sequenced in a study of T cell repertoires in cytomegalovirus infection. TCRdb re-analysed the reads in MiXCR, keeping a single row per CDR3 protein. The sample comprises roughly 200,000 distinct CDR3 sequences, approximately 17% of which are singletons, and about 23% rests with the top ten. Sequencing was performed on CD8+ T cells from PBMCs. These receptors came from a human donor in good health (CMV status not recorded). Some clones in this sample may be carry-over from other donors' samples.

This clonotype was seen repeatedly, ten times or more. The chain employs TRBV12-3 or TRBV12-4 and TRBJ2-7; 7 positions match TRBD1. With 3 bases clipped from V and 7 bases from J, the junction kept 3 bases outside the gene matches. CDR3 length: 12 amino acids. CDR3 loop: CASSFLQGEQYF. The CDR3 nucleotides read TGTGCCAGCAGTTTCCTACAGGGGGAGCAGTACTTC.

In DNA form, the CDR3 reads TGTGCCAGCAGTCCAGGGACAGGGCGAGGCTACACCTTC. Protein sequence: CASSPGTGRGYTF. The chain couples TRBV12-3 or TRBV12-4 to TRBJ1-2; 9 bases fit TRBD1. The junction had 6 bases not matched to a gene; V was cut back by 5 bases and J by 8 bases. The CDR3 length is 13 residues.

The rearrangement links TRBV27 to TRBJ2-5; no clear D. The CDR3 sequence is 15 residues long. Germline V gene data show CDR1 as MNHEY and CDR2 as SMNVEV (reference sequence). Trimming pared 5 bases from V and 7 bases from J, leaving 20 bases between. CDR3 protein: CASSAHSGPSVTQYF. CDR3 nucleotides: TGTGCCAGCAGTGCCCACTCGGGCCCGTCGGTGACCCAGTACTTC.

V gene TRBV28 combines with J gene TRBJ1-6; the D is unclear. The germline V gene encodes CDR1 MDHEN and CDR2 SYDVKM. V was trimmed by 3 bases and J by 10 bases, leaving 13 bases between them. CDR3 size: 14 residues. CDR3 in amino acids: CASSLPTLRSPLHF. Here the CDR3 DNA reads TGTGCCAGCAGTTTGCCTACATTGAGATCACCCCTCCACTTT.

This clonotype was detected only a few times. This chain connects TRBV10-3 to TRBJ2-7; TRBD1 or TRBD2 may be the D gene (7 bases each). This CDR3 region has 15 residues. Trimming left V 4 bases short and J 6 bases short, with 19 bases between. Germline loops: CDR1 ENHRY, CDR2 SYGVKD. CDR3 nucleotide sequence: TGTGCCATCAGTGGGGGGGAGGGGGCCTTGTCCGAGCAGTACTTC. This encodes CAISGGEGALSEQYF.

The rearrangement uses TRBV7-8 and TRBJ2-7; the D call may be TRBD1 or TRBD2 (6 bases each). V lost 3 bases to trimming and J lost 1 base, with 16 bases between them. The CDR3 spans 16 residues. Germline V gene data show CDR1 as SGHVS and CDR2 as FQNEAQ. The CDR3 DNA reads as TGTGCCAGCAGCTTGGTAGCACGGAGGGGGTCCTACGAGCAGTACTTC. Amino acid sequence: CASSLVARRGSYEQYF.

The chain uses TRBV7-6 and TRBJ2-7; D gene ambiguous. The CDR3 runs 13 residues. In germline, CDR1 is SGHVS, CDR2 FNYEAQ. Trimming cost V 5 bases and J 2 bases, with 10 bases left between them. This CDR3 reads CASSQSPTYEQYF. In DNA form, the CDR3 reads TGTGCCAGCAGCCAATCACCTACCTACGAGCAGTACTTC.

The rearrangement uses TRBV7-2 and TRBJ2-3, with a possible D match to TRBD2 (5 bases). The CDR3 has 16 residues. Germline-derived CDR1 and CDR2 are SGHTA and FQGNSA. Between the trimmed V and J ends, which lost 1 base and 4 bases, there was a span of 15 bases. The CDR3 bases are TGTGCCAGCAGCTTAGAGGCGGGCCTTTATCCAGATACGCAGTATTTT. Its protein is CASSLEAGLYPDTQYF.

This clonotype was seen a few times. This chain joins TRBV6-2 or TRBV6-3 and TRBJ2-7; the D call may be TRBD1 or TRBD2 (5 bases each). The CDR3 has 15 residues. Trimming took 7 bases from V and 3 from J, leaving 19 bases between them. The germline V gene has CDR1 MNHEY and CDR2 SVGEGT. CDR3 amino acids: CASISLRVGDYEQYF. The CDR3 DNA follows: TGTGCCAGCATCTCCCTCAGGGTCGGGGACTACGAGCAGTACTTC.

This clonotype showed up just a few times. This chain joins TRBV29-1 and TRBJ1-1, with 7 bases matching TRBD1. V trimming: 7 bases; J trimming: 0 bases; junction bases outside the gene matches: 5. The CDR3 contains 13 residues. In germline, CDR1 is SQVTM, CDR2 ANQGSEA. CDR3 sequence reads: CSAPTGMNTEAFF. CDR3 in DNA: TGCAGCGCCCCGACAGGGATGAACACTGAAGCTTTCTTT.

The chain has TRBV7-2 and TRBJ1-6, with D possibly matching TRBD1 (6 bases). This CDR3 comprises 15 residues. CDR1 is SGHTA, CDR2 FQGNSA, per germline. Trimming stripped 1 base from V and 6 bases from J, with 10 bases between. The CDR3 sequence is CASSLEGHINSPLHF. The CDR3 nucleotides read TGTGCCAGCAGCTTAGAGGGACACATTAATTCACCCCTCCACTTT.

This clonotype has a handful of counts. The chain joins TRBV7-9 to TRBJ1-1; no definite D call. Trimming left V 7 bases short and J 3 bases short, with 12 bases between. CDR1 SEHNR and CDR2 FQNEAQ come from the germline V gene (reference sequence). CDR3 length: 13 amino acids. The CDR3 here is CASNRLADTEAFF. The CDR3 bases are TGTGCCAGCAACCGATTGGCTGACACTGAAGCTTTCTTT.

This clonotype was counted a few times. The DNA of the CDR3 is TGTGCCAGCAGTCTTCCTACGGACAGTGAGAGCTACGAGCAGTACTTC. This gives the protein CASSLPTDSESYEQYF. This chain uses TRBV7-2 with TRBJ2-7, with a possible D match to TRBD1 (6 bases). Germline CDR1 reads SGHTA; CDR2 reads FQGNSA. This CDR3 comprises 16 residues. Trimming shortened V by 6 bases and J by 3 bases, and 21 bases separated the two germline ends.

The chain uses TRBV7-2 and TRBJ1-1; D is unclear. Deletions cut 4 bases from V and 6 bases from J, with 18 bases between. The CDR3 loop spans 15 amino acids. Germline-derived CDR1 and CDR2 are SGHTA and FQGNSA. CDR3 DNA: TGTGCCAGCAGCTCCGGCGGGCAGGTGGTCCCTGAAGCTTTCTTT. It encodes CASSSGGQVVPEAFF.

The chain links TRBV7-2 to TRBJ2-1; TRBD2 aligns across 8 bases. This CDR3 spans 16 amino acids. Germline V gives CDR1 SGHTA, CDR2 FQGNSA. The V gene end was trimmed by 3 bases and the J gene end by 3 bases; junction bases not matched to a gene: 7. The CDR3 DNA is TGTGCCAGCAGCTTTCACAGGACTAGCATCTACAATGAGCAGTTCTTC. It codes for CASSFHRTSIYNEQFF.

This clonotype came up many times. CDR3 sequence reads: CASSTGQADGTEAFF. The CDR3 DNA reads TGTGCCAGCTCGACCGGACAGGCGGATGGCACTGAAGCTTTCTTT. V gene TRBV2 combines with J gene TRBJ1-1; the match to TRBD1 covers 7 bases. CDR1 is SNHLY and CDR2 is FYNNEI in the germline V gene. The ends lost 8 bases at V and 4 bases at J; junction bases unmatched: 13. This CDR3 contains 15 residues.

This clonotype was observed a few times. The V gene is TRBV23-1, the J gene TRBJ2-3; D call uncertain. TRBV23-1 is designated an ORF whose function remains uncertain. The CDR3 is 11 residues long. The V and J ends lost 7 bases and 11 bases respectively, with 13 bases between them. The CDR3: CASITGPGQYF. In DNA, the CDR3 is TGCGCCAGCATCACCGGGCCCGGGCAGTATTTT.

This chain links TRBV29-1 with TRBJ2-7; 10 bases are a match to TRBD1. The germline CDR1 and CDR2 sequences are SQVTM and ANQGSEA. The CDR3 totals 13 residues. The trim removed 6 bases at V and 1 base at J, leaving 3 bases unmatched. The CDR3 reads CSVWTGGSYEQYF. The CDR3 bases are TGCAGCGTGTGGACAGGGGGGTCCTACGAGCAGTACTTC.

This clonotype was observed a few times. V is TRBV2 and J is TRBJ1-1; possibly TRBD1 for D (6 bases). The V and J ends lost 6 bases and 3 bases respectively, with 14 bases between them. CDR1 and CDR2 from the germline V gene are SNHLY and FYNNEI. CDR3 size: 14 residues. The CDR3 coding sequence is TGTGCCAGCAGCGCAGGGGATCGGGACACTGAAGCTTTCTTT. Its translation: CASSAGDRDTEAFF.

The rearrangement uses TRBV28 and TRBJ2-7; D ambiguous. The germline V gene encodes CDR1 MDHEN and CDR2 SYDVKM. V shed 2 bases and J shed 5 bases, with 7 bases lying between them. This CDR3 contains 12 residues. CDR3 DNA: TGTGCCAGCAGTTTAGACAAGCACGAGCAGTACTTC. Translating gives CASSLDKHEQYF. The full variable domain, its missing parts supplied by reference TRBV28 and TRBJ2-7, is DVKVTQSSRYLVKRTGEKVFLECVQDMDHENMFWYRQDPGLGLRLIYFSYDVKMKEKGDIPEGYSVSREKKERFSLILESASTNQTSMYLCASSLDKHEQYFGPGTRLTVT.

The chain is built from TRBV7-9 and TRBJ2-3; possible D gene TRBD1, 6 bases. Germline V CDR1 and CDR2: SEHNR, FQNEAQ (reference sequence). Trimming left V 4 bases short and J 2 bases short, with 22 bases between. The CDR3 spans 18 residues. CDR3 coding DNA: TGTGCCAGCAGCTCTCCGCCACCCAACAGGGCTTACACAGATACGCAGTATTTT. This sequence encodes CASSSPPPNRAYTDTQYF.

This clonotype was seen a few times. CDR3 nucleotide sequence: TGTGCCACCAGTGATGGGACACAGAACACCGGGGAGCTGTTTTTT. Residues: CATSDGTQNTGELFF. The chain employs TRBV24-1 and TRBJ2-2, with a possible D match to TRBD1 (6 bases). This CDR3 is built from 15 residues. V dropped 3 bases and J dropped 1 base, with 8 bases sitting between them. Germline V gene data show CDR1 as KGHDR and CDR2 as SFDVKD.

The chain joins TRBV7-9 to TRBJ2-3; the D gene could be TRBD1 or TRBD2 (5 bases each). The CDR3 spans 13 residues. The V gene lost 5 bases and the J gene lost 7 bases, with 13 bases spanning the gap. In germline, CDR1 is SEHNR, CDR2 FQNEAQ (reference sequence). The CDR3 DNA sequence: TGTGCCAGCAGCCCCCCCAGGGAGCATACGCAGTATTTT. As protein: CASSPPREHTQYF.

This chain uses TRBV4-3 with TRBJ2-1, with D maybe TRBD1 (6 bases). V was trimmed by 0 bases and J by 10 bases, leaving 19 bases between them. Germline-derived CDR1 and CDR2 are LGHNA and YSLEER. This CDR3 contains 16 residues. The CDR3 spells CASSQDYGRGGREQFF. The DNA for the CDR3 is TGCGCCAGCAGCCAAGATTACGGCAGGGGTGGTCGGGAGCAGTTCTTC.